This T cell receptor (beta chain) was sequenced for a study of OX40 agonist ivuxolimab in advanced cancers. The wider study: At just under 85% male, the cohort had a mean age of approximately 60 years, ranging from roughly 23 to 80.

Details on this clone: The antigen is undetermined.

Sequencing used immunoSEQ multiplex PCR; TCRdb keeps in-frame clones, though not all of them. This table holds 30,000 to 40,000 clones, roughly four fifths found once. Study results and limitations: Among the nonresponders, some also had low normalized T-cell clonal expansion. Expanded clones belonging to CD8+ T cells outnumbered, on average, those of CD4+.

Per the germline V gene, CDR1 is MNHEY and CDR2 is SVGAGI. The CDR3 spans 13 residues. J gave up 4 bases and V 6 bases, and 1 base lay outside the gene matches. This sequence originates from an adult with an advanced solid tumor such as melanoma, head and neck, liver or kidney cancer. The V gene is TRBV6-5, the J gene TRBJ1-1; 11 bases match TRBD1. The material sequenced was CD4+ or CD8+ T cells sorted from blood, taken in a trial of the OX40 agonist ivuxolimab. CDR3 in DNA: TGTGCCAGCAGCGGACAGGGGGCCACTGAAGCTTTCTTT. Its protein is CASSGQGATEAFF.